The clone carrying this T cell receptor beta chain was counted between two and nine times. No antigen is known for it. The data belong to a study of CD8 T cells in ankylosing spondylitis. Study-level findings and limits: Past studies reported some motif variants in reactive arthritis synovial fluid and blood. Disease-linked clones had a CD8+ phenotype and relatively low frequency in peripheral blood. A motif of 7 to 9 highly homologous TCR beta variants was seen as apparently characteristic of ankylosing spondylitis blood.

There are 16 residues in the CDR3. Germline CDR1 reads PRHDT; CDR2 reads FYEKMQ (reference sequence). V lost 1 base, J lost 2 bases, and 13 bases lay in between. MiXCR, run by TCRdb on the 5' RACE reads, gives a single entry per CDR3 protein. The top ten clones hold less than 15% of a sample with 150,000 to 200,000 distinct CDR3 sequences, around a tenth of them seen once. Input material: blood, either unsorted or a sorted T cell fraction (not recorded which). This TCR was recovered from a female donor with ankylosing spondylitis or in good health (not recorded which). The rearrangement joins TRBV13 to TRBJ2-3, with TRBD1 as a possible D gene (6 bases). CDR3 residues: CASSLADRSFTDTQYF. The CDR3 DNA reads as TGTGCCAGCAGCTTAGCCGACAGGTCATTCACAGATACGCAGTATTTT.